This T cell receptor (beta chain) emerged from a study of blood T cell repertoires in COVID-19. For the study at large: Italy, Spain and the United States were the sources of the convalescent and acute COVID-19 samples. The cDNA or gDNA used as material had been derived from T cells, B-cell-depleted T cells, or PBMCs.

Repertoires were generated with immunoSEQ multiplex PCR, while TCRdb's copy carries only in-frame clones and drops some. Found here are roughly 100,000 clones, almost 85% of them singletons; the top ten hold 9.5% to 10%. Trimming cost V 6 bases and J 0 bases; bases outside gene matches: 14. The CDR3 extends over 17 amino acids. From germline, CDR1 is SGHNT and CDR2 YYREEE (reference sequence). This receptor was taken from a man in his forties with active or convalescent COVID-19. The V gene is TRBV5-4, the J gene TRBJ2-7; 8 positions agree with TRBD1. The sample was peripheral blood. The CDR3 sequence: CASNPSPPGTGSYEQYF. As DNA, the CDR3 is TGTGCCAGCAATCCCTCCCCCCCCGGGACAGGCTCCTACGAGCAGTACTTC.